Each of the 9 T cell receptor beta chains below was sequenced from the same sample in a study of STAT5B mutations in CD4+ large granular lymphocyte leukemia. Sequencing used immunoSEQ multiplex PCR; TCRdb keeps in-frame clones, though not all of them. The profile covers some 4,900 clones, with around 90% appearing a single time and roughly 77% taken by the ten largest. Sequencing input: PBMCs. The receptor source for this set is a man in his forties with CD4+ T-cell large granular lymphocyte leukemia.

Here the CDR3 DNA reads TGTGCCAGCAGCCTCCGGGACAGGGCCACTGAAGCTTTCTTT. This translates into CASSLRDRATEAFF. The V call is TRBV11-3, the J call TRBJ1-1; 9 nucleotides match TRBD1. This CDR3 is 14 amino acids long. The germline CDR1 and CDR2 sequences are SGHNT and YENEEA. The V gene end was trimmed by 5 bases and the J gene end by 4 bases; junction bases not matched to a gene: 5.

The chain combines TRBV7-6 with TRBJ2-7, with D possibly TRBD2 on 6 matching bases. The CDR3 extends over 15 amino acids. Germline V gene sequence: CDR1 SGHVS, CDR2 FNYEAQ. V was cut by 2 bases and J by 0 bases, with 11 bases left in between. The CDR3 bases are TGTGCCAGCAGCTTACACCAGGACTACTCCTACGAGCAGTACTTC. This translates into CASSLHQDYSYEQYF. The variable domain in full, completed from reference TRBV7-6 and TRBJ2-7, reads GAGVSQSPRYKVTKRGQDVALRCDPISGHVSLYWYRQALGQGPEFLTYFNYEAQQDKSGLPNDRFSAERPEGSISTLTIQRTEQRDSAMYRCASSLHQDYSYEQYFGPGTRLTVT.

This rearrangement joins TRBV10-3 to TRBJ2-7; D perhaps matches TRBD1 (6 bases). The V end was cut by 10 bases, the J end by 3 bases, with 16 bases between. CDR3 length equals 13 residues. Germline assignment: CDR1 ENHRY and CDR2 SYGVKD. The CDR3 bases are TGTGCCACCAAGGAGGCACAGGGCTACGAGCAGTACTTC. As protein: CATKEAQGYEQYF.

This clone was observed a single time. The V call is TRBV6-1, the J call TRBJ1-4, with 7 bases that match TRBD1. Germline CDR1 reads MNHNS; CDR2 reads SASEGT. The CDR3 is made up of 15 amino acids. V shed 8 bases and J 5 bases; nucleotides not matched to a gene: 11. The CDR3 loop reads CASAERTGGNEKLFF. The CDR3 DNA is TGTGCCAGCGCCGAACGGACAGGAGGGAATGAAAAACTGTTTTTT.

In its sample, this clone was seen once. The V gene is TRBV6-5, the J gene TRBJ2-7, with D hard to call. CDR3 length: 13 amino acids. Germline V gene data show CDR1 as MNHEY and CDR2 as SVGAGI. V lost 2 bases, J lost 4 bases, and 9 bases lay in between. CDR3 sequence: CASSYRDTYEQYF. The DNA for the CDR3 is TGTGCCAGCAGTTACAGGGATACGTACGAGCAGTACTTC.

The V and J genes are TRBV13 and TRBJ2-6; 7 bases are a match to TRBD2. V lost 5 bases, J lost 0 bases, and 7 bases stayed unmatched. The CDR3 is 17 amino acids. CDR1 is PRHDT, CDR2 FYEKMQ, per germline (reference sequence). The CDR3 loop is CASSPLASGSGANVLTF. CDR3 DNA: TGTGCCAGCAGCCCACTAGCGTCCGGCTCTGGGGCCAACGTCCTGACTTTC.

This chain connects TRBV28 to TRBJ1-1; no reliable D call. Germline V CDR1 and CDR2: MDHEN, SYDVKM. Between the trimmed V and J ends, which lost 2 bases and 1 base, there was a span of 2 bases. The CDR3 totals 12 residues. CDR3 nucleotide sequence: TGTGCCAGCAGTTTAGGGAACACTGAAGCTTTCTTT. Its protein is CASSLGNTEAFF.

This chain uses TRBV6-1 with TRBJ2-1, with D perhaps being TRBD1 or TRBD2 (6 bases each). The germline V and J ends were trimmed by 8 bases and 4 bases, with 18 bases remaining between them. Germline V gene lookup returns CDR1 MNHNS and CDR2 SASEGT. The CDR3 sequence is 15 residues long. The CDR3 is CASGPGGYNYNEQFF. The CDR3 DNA reads TGTGCCAGCGGTCCCGGGGGCTATAATTACAATGAGCAGTTCTTC.

The V call is TRBV5-1, the J call TRBJ1-3, with a weak D call TRBD1 (5 bases). Trimming removed 0 bases at V and 4 bases at J, with 11 bases between. The CDR3 runs 15 residues. Per germline, CDR1 SGHRS and CDR2 YFSETQ. CDR3 protein: CASSLGQGRGNTIYF. The CDR3 coding sequence is TGCGCCAGCAGCTTGGGGCAGGGCCGGGGAAACACCATATATTTT.